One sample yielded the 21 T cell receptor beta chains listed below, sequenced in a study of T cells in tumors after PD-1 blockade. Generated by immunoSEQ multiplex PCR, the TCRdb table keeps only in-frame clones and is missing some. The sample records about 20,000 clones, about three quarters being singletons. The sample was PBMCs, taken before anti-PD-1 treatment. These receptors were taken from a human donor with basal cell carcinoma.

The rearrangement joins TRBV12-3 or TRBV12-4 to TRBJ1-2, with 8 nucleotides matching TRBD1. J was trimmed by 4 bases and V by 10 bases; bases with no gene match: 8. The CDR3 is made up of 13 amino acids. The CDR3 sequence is CATRQGSGYGYTF. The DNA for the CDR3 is TGTGCCACGCGACAGGGGTCTGGCTATGGCTACACCTTC.

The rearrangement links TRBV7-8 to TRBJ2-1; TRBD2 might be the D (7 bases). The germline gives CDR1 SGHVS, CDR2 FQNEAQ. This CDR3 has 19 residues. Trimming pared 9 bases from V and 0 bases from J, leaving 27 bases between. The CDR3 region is CARFYGGAGVGSSYNEQFF. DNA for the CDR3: TGTGCCAGATTTTATGGGGGGGCGGGGGTGGGGAGCTCCTACAATGAGCAGTTCTTC.

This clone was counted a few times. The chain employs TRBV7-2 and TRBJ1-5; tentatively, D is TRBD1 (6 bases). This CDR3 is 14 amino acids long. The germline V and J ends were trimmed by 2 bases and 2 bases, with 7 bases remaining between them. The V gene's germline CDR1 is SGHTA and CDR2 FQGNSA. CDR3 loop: CASSLPGGNQPQHF. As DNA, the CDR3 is TGTGCCAGCAGCTTACCAGGGGGCAATCAGCCCCAGCATTTT.

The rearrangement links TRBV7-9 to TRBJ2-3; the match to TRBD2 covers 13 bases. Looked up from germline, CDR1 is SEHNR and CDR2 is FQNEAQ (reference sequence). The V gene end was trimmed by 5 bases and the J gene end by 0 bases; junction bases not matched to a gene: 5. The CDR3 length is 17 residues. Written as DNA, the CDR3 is TGTGCCAGCAGCCCGGGACTAGCGGGGCCTAGCACAGATACGCAGTATTTT. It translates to CASSPGLAGPSTDTQYF.

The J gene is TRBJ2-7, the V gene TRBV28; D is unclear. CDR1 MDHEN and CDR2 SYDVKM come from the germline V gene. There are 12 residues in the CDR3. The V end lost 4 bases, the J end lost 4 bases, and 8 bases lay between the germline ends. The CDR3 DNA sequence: TGTGCCAGCAGTTCCCCCCCGTACGAGCAGTACTTC. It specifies CASSSPPYEQYF. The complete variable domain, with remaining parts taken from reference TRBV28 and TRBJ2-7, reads DVKVTQSSRYLVKRTGEKVFLECVQDMDHENMFWYRQDPGLGLRLIYFSYDVKMKEKGDIPEGYSVSREKKERFSLILESASTNQTSMYLCASSSPPYEQYFGPGTRLTVT.

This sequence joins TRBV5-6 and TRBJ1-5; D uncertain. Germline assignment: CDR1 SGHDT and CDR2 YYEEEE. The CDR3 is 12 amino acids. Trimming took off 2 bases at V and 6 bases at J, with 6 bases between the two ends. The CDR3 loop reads CASSLWGQPQHF. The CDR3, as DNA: TGTGCCAGCAGCTTATGGGGTCAGCCCCAGCATTTT. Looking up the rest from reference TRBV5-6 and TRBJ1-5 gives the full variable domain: DAGVTQSPTHLIKTRGQQVTLRCSPKSGHDTVSWYQQALGQGPQFIFQYYEEEERQRGNFPDRFSGHQFPNYSSELNVNALLLGDSALYLCASSLWGQPQHFGDGTRLSIL.

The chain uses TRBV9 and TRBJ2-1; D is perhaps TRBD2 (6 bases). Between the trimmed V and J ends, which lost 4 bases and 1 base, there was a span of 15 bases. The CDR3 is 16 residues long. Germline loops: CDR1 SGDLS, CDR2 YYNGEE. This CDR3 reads CASSRSGRRSYNEQFF. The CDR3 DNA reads TGTGCCAGCAGCCGCTCAGGGAGGAGGTCCTACAATGAGCAGTTCTTC.

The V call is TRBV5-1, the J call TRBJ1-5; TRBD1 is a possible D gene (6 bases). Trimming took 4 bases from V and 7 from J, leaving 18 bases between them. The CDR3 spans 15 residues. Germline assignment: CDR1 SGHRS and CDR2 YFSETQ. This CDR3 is CASSQTGGGNQPQHF. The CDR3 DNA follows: TGCGCCAGCAGCCAGACGGGGGGCGGGAACCAGCCCCAGCATTTT.

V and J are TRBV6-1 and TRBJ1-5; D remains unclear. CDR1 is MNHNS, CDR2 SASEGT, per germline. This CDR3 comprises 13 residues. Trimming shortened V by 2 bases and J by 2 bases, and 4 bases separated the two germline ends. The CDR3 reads CASSEIGNQPQHF. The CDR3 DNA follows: TGTGCCAGCAGTGAAATTGGCAATCAGCCCCAGCATTTT.

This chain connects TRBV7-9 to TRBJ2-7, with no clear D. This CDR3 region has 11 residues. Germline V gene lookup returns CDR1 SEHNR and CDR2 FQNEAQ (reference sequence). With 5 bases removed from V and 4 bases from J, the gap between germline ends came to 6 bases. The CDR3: CASSPQYEQYF. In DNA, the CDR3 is TGTGCCAGCAGCCCACAATACGAGCAGTACTTC.

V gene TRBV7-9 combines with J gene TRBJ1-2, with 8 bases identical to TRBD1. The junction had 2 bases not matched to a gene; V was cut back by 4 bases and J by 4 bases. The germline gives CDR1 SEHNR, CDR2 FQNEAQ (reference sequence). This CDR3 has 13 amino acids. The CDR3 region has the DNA TGTGCCAGCAGCTCAGGGGGCGCCTATGGCTACACCTTC. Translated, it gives CASSSGGAYGYTF.

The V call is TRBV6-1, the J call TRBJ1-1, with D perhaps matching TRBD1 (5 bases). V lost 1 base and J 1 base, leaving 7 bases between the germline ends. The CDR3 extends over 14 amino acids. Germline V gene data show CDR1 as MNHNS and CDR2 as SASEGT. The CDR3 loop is CASSEVGRNTEAFF. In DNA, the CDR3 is TGTGCCAGCAGTGAAGTGGGGCGGAACACTGAAGCTTTCTTT.

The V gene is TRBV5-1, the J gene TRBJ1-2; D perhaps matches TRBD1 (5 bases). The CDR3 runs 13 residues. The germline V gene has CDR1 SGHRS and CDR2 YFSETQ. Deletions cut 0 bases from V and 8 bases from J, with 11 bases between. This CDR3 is CASSLEGSRGYTF. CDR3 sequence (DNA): TGCGCCAGCAGCTTGGAGGGGTCTCGAGGCTACACCTTC.

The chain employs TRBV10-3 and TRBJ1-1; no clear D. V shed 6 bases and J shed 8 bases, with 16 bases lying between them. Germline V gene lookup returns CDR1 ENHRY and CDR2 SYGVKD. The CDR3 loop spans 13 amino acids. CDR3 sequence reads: CAIRAFNPGEAFF. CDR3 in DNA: TGTGCCATCAGAGCCTTTAATCCAGGAGAAGCTTTCTTT.

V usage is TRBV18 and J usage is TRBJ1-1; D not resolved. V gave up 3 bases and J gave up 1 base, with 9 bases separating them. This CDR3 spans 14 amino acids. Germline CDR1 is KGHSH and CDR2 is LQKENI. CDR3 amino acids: CASSPREANTEAFF. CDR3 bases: TGTGCCAGCTCACCTCGTGAGGCGAACACTGAAGCTTTCTTT.

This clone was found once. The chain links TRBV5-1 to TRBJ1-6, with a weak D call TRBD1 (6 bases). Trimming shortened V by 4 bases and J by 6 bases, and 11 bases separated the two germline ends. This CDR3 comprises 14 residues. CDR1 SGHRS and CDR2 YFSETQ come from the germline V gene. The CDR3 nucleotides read TGCGCCAGCAGCCGCGGACAGACTAATTCACCCCTCCACTTT. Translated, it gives CASSRGQTNSPLHF.

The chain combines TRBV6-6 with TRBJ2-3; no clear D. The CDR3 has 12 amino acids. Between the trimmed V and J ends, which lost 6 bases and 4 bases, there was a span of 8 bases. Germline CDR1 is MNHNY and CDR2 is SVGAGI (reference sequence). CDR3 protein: CASRADADTQYF. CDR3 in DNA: TGTGCCAGCAGGGCCGACGCAGATACGCAGTATTTT.

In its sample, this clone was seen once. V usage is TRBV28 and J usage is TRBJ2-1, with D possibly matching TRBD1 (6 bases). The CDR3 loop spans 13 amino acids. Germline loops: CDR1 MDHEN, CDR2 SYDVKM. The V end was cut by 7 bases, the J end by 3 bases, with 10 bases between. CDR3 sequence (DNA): TGTGCCAGCACCGGACAGAGCTACAATGAGCAGTTCTTC. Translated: CASTGQSYNEQFF.

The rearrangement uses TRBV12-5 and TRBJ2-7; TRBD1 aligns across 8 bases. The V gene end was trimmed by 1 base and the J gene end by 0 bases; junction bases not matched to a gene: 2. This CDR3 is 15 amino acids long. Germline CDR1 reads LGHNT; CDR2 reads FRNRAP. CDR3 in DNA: TGTGCTAGTGGTTTGGGGACAGGGTACTCCTACGAGCAGTACTTC. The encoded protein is CASGLGTGYSYEQYF.

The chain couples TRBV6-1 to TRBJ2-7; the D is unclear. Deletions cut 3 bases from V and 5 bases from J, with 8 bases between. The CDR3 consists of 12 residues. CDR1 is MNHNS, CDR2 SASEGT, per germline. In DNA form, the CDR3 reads TGTGCCAGCAGTGATCTGGGCCACGAGCAGTACTTC. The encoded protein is CASSDLGHEQYF.

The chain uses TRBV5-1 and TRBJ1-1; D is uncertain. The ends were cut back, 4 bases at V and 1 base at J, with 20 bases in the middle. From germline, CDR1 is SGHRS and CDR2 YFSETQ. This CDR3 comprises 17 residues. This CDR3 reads CASSPTWFGISNTEAFF. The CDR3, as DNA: TGCGCCAGCAGCCCGACTTGGTTTGGGATATCGAACACTGAAGCTTTCTTT.